One sample yielded the 17 T cell receptor beta chains listed below, sequenced in a study of ipilimumab plus nivolumab after autologous stem cell transplantation. Profiling relied on immunoSEQ multiplex PCR, and the TCRdb table lists in-frame clones only, not all of them. The sample yields about 19,000 clones, about four fifths seen once. The input for sequencing was PBMCs, taken in a trial of ipilimumab plus nivolumab as post-transplant consolidation. Receptors were obtained from a male donor with diffuse large B-cell lymphoma.

This rearrangement joins TRBV13 to TRBJ2-5, with D possibly matching TRBD2 (5 bases). Between the trimmed V and J ends, which lost 5 bases and 2 bases, there was a span of 18 bases. The CDR3 totals 16 residues. The germline V gene encodes CDR1 PRHDT and CDR2 FYEKMQ (reference sequence). CDR3 in amino acids: CASSRPGNPSQETQYF. The DNA of the CDR3 is TGTGCCAGCAGCCGACCGGGGAACCCCTCACAAGAGACCCAGTACTTC.

V and J are TRBV19 and TRBJ2-7; 11 bases match TRBD1. CDR1 and CDR2 (germline): LNHDA, SQIVND (reference sequence). J gave up 7 bases and V 6 bases, and 8 bases lay outside the gene matches. The CDR3 contains 14 residues. The CDR3 loop is CASSAGTGGLEQYF. The CDR3 region has the DNA TGTGCCAGTAGCGCCGGGACAGGGGGGCTAGAGCAGTACTTC.

The chain couples TRBV18 to TRBJ2-5, with D possibly being TRBD2 (5 bases). This CDR3 contains 13 residues. Germline values: CDR1 KGHSH, CDR2 LQKENI. Trimming cost V 4 bases and J 3 bases, with 9 bases left between them. The CDR3 DNA is TGTGCCAGCTCACGGCTAGCCGAAGAGACCCAGTACTTC. Its protein is CASSRLAEETQYF.

The CDR3 region is CASSQAEGADTQYF. The CDR3 DNA is TGCGCCAGCAGCCAAGCGGAGGGGGCAGATACGCAGTATTTT. The chain carries TRBV4-3 and TRBJ2-3; D tentatively reads TRBD1 or TRBD2 (6 bases each). Germline CDR1 is LGHNA and CDR2 is YSLEER. Trimming cost V 1 base and J 4 bases, with 9 bases left between them. The CDR3 runs to 14 residues.

The table lists this clone with a count of one. The rearrangement joins TRBV18 to TRBJ2-3; D ambiguous. The V gene's germline CDR1 is KGHSH and CDR2 LQKENI. Trimming cost V 5 bases and J 6 bases, with 3 bases left between them. This CDR3 has 10 amino acids. The DNA of the CDR3 is TGTGCCAGCTCAGGGGATACGCAGTATTTT. It is translated as CASSGDTQYF. Together with reference TRBV18 and TRBJ2-3, the CDR3 gives the full variable domain: NAGVMQNPRHLVRRRGQEARLRCSPMKGHSHVYWYRQLPEEGLKFMVYLQKENIIDESGMPKERFSAEFPKEGPSILRIQQVVRGDSAAYFCASSGDTQYFGPGTRLTVL.

This clone was seen a single time. The chain recombines TRBV5-4 with TRBJ1-2; D may be TRBD1 (6 bases). In germline, CDR1 is SGHNT, CDR2 YYREEE (reference sequence). The V and J ends lost 5 bases and 4 bases respectively, with 24 bases between them. CDR3 length equals 17 residues. The CDR3 coding sequence is TGTGCCAGCAGACCTGGATCTCCTTTACAGGGATTCTATGGCTACACCTTC. Translating gives CASRPGSPLQGFYGYTF.

The gene calls are TRBV15 and TRBJ2-3; TRBD2 agrees at 11 bases. The CDR3 covers 18 residues. Germline assignment: CDR1 LNHNV and CDR2 YYDKDF (reference sequence). With V trimmed by 0 bases and J by 6 bases, 11 bases remained unmatched. The CDR3 reads CATSRDPLQTSGVDTQYF. In DNA, the CDR3 is TGTGCCACCAGCAGAGATCCCCTACAGACTAGCGGGGTGGATACGCAGTATTTT.

This clone was counted once. The chain joins TRBV7-2 to TRBJ1-5; D unclear. Germline V CDR1 and CDR2: SGHTA, FQGNSA. The CDR3 consists of 13 residues. V dropped 1 base and J dropped 10 bases, with 11 bases sitting between them. The CDR3: CASSLVQASPQHF. CDR3 in DNA: TGTGCCAGCAGCTTAGTTCAGGCCAGCCCCCAGCATTTT.

The gene calls are TRBV19 and TRBJ2-2; D perhaps matches TRBD2 (7 bases). Germline CDR1 reads LNHDA; CDR2 reads SQIVND (reference sequence). This CDR3 is 16 amino acids long. Trimming removed 5 bases at V and 2 bases at J, with 15 bases between. The CDR3 region has the DNA TGTGCCAGTAGTGCTACGGGGGGCATCAACACCGGGGAGCTGTTTTTT. This codes for CASSATGGINTGELFF.

V gene TRBV11-2 combines with J gene TRBJ1-6; D not certain. The CDR3 spans 18 residues. Per the germline V gene, CDR1 is SGHAT and CDR2 is FQNNGV. Trimming pared 2 bases from V and 0 bases from J, leaving 14 bases between. The CDR3 here is CASSLSGLASSYNSPLHF. The CDR3 DNA follows: TGTGCCAGCAGCTTAAGTGGACTGGCGAGCTCCTATAATTCACCCCTCCACTTT.

This clone has only a few counts. The rearrangement joins TRBV21-1 to TRBJ1-2. TRBV21-1 is a documented pseudogene. The CDR3 has 15 amino acids. The CDR3 here is CASSKEPAPNYGYTF. CDR3 nucleotides: TGTGCCAGCAGCAAAGAGCCGGCCCCTAACTATGGCTACACCTTC.

The chain recombines TRBV4-1 with TRBJ2-5, with 7 bases that match TRBD2. This CDR3 region has 14 residues. J lost 6 bases, V lost 4 bases, and 8 bases had no gene match. The V gene's germline CDR1 is MGHRA and CDR2 YSYEKL. CDR3 region: CASSPRGTQKTQYF. The CDR3 DNA follows: TGCGCCAGCAGCCCGCGGGGGACTCAAAAGACCCAGTACTTC.

The J gene is TRBJ1-1, the V gene TRBV6-1; D perhaps matches TRBD1 (5 bases). The CDR3 length is 15 residues. Trimming removed 5 bases from V and 1 base from J, with 14 bases in between. Per germline, CDR1 MNHNS and CDR2 SASEGT. The CDR3 nucleotides read TGTGCCAGCAGTACCCCCGGGACGTGGAACACTGAAGCTTTCTTT. Translated: CASSTPGTWNTEAFF.

The chain carries TRBV7-6 and TRBJ1-1; D is perhaps TRBD1 (5 bases). V dropped 5 bases and J dropped 6 bases, with 13 bases sitting between them. The germline V gene encodes CDR1 SGHVS and CDR2 FNYEAQ. The CDR3 sequence is 13 residues long. The CDR3 loop is CASSPSREAEAFF. CDR3 nucleotide sequence: TGTGCCAGCAGCCCCAGCAGGGAGGCTGAAGCTTTCTTT. The entire variable domain, with the rest obtained from reference TRBV7-6 and TRBJ1-1, is as follows: GAGVSQSPRYKVTKRGQDVALRCDPISGHVSLYWYRQALGQGPEFLTYFNYEAQQDKSGLPNDRFSAERPEGSISTLTIQRTEQRDSAMYRCASSPSREAEAFFGQGTRLTVV.

This clone has just one count. The chain couples TRBV11-1 to TRBJ1-1; D might be TRBD1 (5 bases). V lost 1 base to trimming and J lost 11 bases, with 14 bases between them. The CDR3 consists of 13 residues. Germline V lookup: CDR1 SGHAT, CDR2 FQDESV (reference sequence). CDR3 region: CASSLVYGREAFF. As DNA, the CDR3 is TGTGCCAGCAGCTTAGTGTACGGCAGGGAGGCTTTCTTT.

The gene calls are TRBV5-6 and TRBJ2-1, with 10 positions matching TRBD2. The CDR3 covers 17 residues. V was pared by 1 base and J by 0 bases, with 4 bases of the junction left unmatched. Germline CDR1 is SGHDT and CDR2 is YYEEEE. The CDR3 region has the DNA TGTGCCAGCAGCTTGTCACTAGCGGGGTTCTCCTACAATGAGCAGTTCTTC. It translates to CASSLSLAGFSYNEQFF.

J is TRBJ2-2 and V is TRBV15, with TRBD2 identical over 7 bases. This CDR3 has 15 residues. V lost 0 bases and J lost 6; bases outside the gene matches: 4. Germline V gives CDR1 LNHNV, CDR2 YYDKDF (reference sequence). The CDR3 DNA reads TGTGCCACCAGCAGAGATTCCCGGGGGGCCGGGGAGCTGTTTTTT. It yields the protein CATSRDSRGAGELFF.